Following are 26 T cell receptor beta chains from one sample sequenced in a study of blood T cell repertoires in COVID-19. Profiled with immunoSEQ multiplex PCR; TCRdb holds only in-frame clones, not every one. Of more than 110,000 clones in the sample, less than 80% are singletons; the top ten hold less than 4.5%. The sample was peripheral blood. Source of these receptors: a man aged 55 to 70 with acute or convalescent COVID-19.

J is TRBJ2-2 and V is TRBV3-1 (or the pseudogene TRBV3-2), with D unresolved. CDR1 and CDR2 from the germline V gene are LGHDT and YNNKEL (reference sequence). The CDR3 has 12 residues. The V and J ends lost 4 bases and 5 bases respectively, with 5 bases between them. DNA of the CDR3: TGTGCCAGCAGCCTCCGTACCGGGGAGCTGTTTTTT. Amino acids: CASSLRTGELFF.

The chain is built from TRBV5-1 and TRBJ2-5, with 12 positions matching TRBD1. J lost 4 bases, V lost 6 bases, and 13 bases had no gene match. The CDR3 sequence is 17 residues long. CDR1 and CDR2 from the germline V gene are SGHRS and YFSETQ. The CDR3 nucleotides are TGCGCCAGCACCTCGGGGACAGGGGGCGCGATTATAGAGACCCAGTACTTC. Its translation: CASTSGTGGAIIETQYF.

V usage is TRBV28 and J usage is TRBJ2-5; the D gene is possibly TRBD2 (6 bases). Trimming stripped 2 bases from V and 2 bases from J, with 9 bases between. The CDR3 length is 14 residues. Germline loops: CDR1 MDHEN, CDR2 SYDVKM. The CDR3 DNA is TGTGCCAGCAGTTTAGGAGGGGCTCAAGAGACCCAGTACTTC. This translates into CASSLGGAQETQYF. The full variable domain, in which reference TRBV28 and TRBJ2-5 provide the parts outside the CDR3, is DVKVTQSSRYLVKRTGEKVFLECVQDMDHENMFWYRQDPGLGLRLIYFSYDVKMKEKGDIPEGYSVSREKKERFSLILESASTNQTSMYLCASSLGGAQETQYFGPGTRLLVL.

This chain connects TRBV28 to TRBJ1-3, with 9 bases identical to TRBD1. Germline CDR1 and CDR2: MDHEN and SYDVKM. This CDR3 region has 15 residues. With V trimmed by 4 bases and J by 3 bases, 4 bases remained unmatched. The chain's CDR3 is CASSSTGQGGNTIYF. The DNA of the CDR3 is TGTGCCAGCAGTTCTACGGGACAGGGTGGAAACACCATATATTTT.

The V and J genes are TRBV18 and TRBJ1-1; no firm D call. Trimming removed 7 bases at V and 5 bases at J, with 14 bases between. The CDR3 has 13 amino acids. Germline loops: CDR1 KGHSH, CDR2 LQKENI. Here the CDR3 DNA reads TGTGCCAGCTACACAAGGCGGGGTACTGAAGCTTTCTTT. Translated, it gives CASYTRRGTEAFF.

This clone was found once. V usage is TRBV19 and J usage is TRBJ1-1, with 7 bases aligning to TRBD1. With V trimmed by 7 bases and J by 4 bases, 6 bases remained unmatched. Per germline, CDR1 LNHDA and CDR2 SQIVND (reference sequence). This CDR3 has 13 residues. This chain's CDR3 is CASTLDRATEAFF. For the CDR3, the DNA is TGTGCCAGTACTCTAGACAGGGCCACTGAAGCTTTCTTT.

The CDR3: CASSLGTGADTQYF. CDR3 sequence (DNA): TGTGCCAGCAGCCTCGGGACAGGGGCAGATACGCAGTATTTT. This sequence joins TRBV7-2 and TRBJ2-3; 10 nucleotides line up with TRBD1. The CDR3 is 14 residues long. V shed 5 bases, J shed 4 bases, and the junction held 3 bases outside the gene matches. CDR1 is SGHTA and CDR2 is FQGNSA in the germline V gene.

This clone came up once. The V call is TRBV5-6, the J call TRBJ2-2; 8 positions agree with TRBD2. Per the germline V gene, CDR1 is SGHDT and CDR2 is YYEEEE. The junction had 13 bases not matched to a gene; V was cut back by 4 bases and J by 5 bases. This CDR3 is built from 17 residues. The chain's CDR3 is CASSTMRGGRKTGELFF. The CDR3 nucleotides are TGTGCCAGCAGCACAATGAGGGGCGGGAGGAAAACCGGGGAGCTGTTTTTT.

V and J are TRBV2 and TRBJ2-5; tentative D call: TRBD2 (5 bases). The CDR3 sequence is 13 residues long. CDR1 is SNHLY and CDR2 is FYNNEI in the germline V gene. Between the trimmed V and J ends, which lost 8 bases and 4 bases, there was a span of 14 bases. The CDR3 DNA follows: TGTGCCAGCGCCCCGCTAGCCGGAGAGACCCAGTACTTC. Its protein product is CASAPLAGETQYF.

The chain employs TRBV2 and TRBJ2-1; 8 bases align to TRBD2. The CDR3 covers 14 residues. With 4 bases clipped from V and 9 bases from J, the junction kept 8 bases outside the gene matches. Germline V lookup: CDR1 SNHLY, CDR2 FYNNEI. The DNA for the CDR3 is TGTGCCAGCAGTGCCTGGGGCGGGGGGACTGAGCAGTTCTTC. It is translated as CASSAWGGGTEQFF.

This clone was seen only once. This chain uses TRBV3-1 (or the pseudogene TRBV3-2) with TRBJ2-7; no firm D call. The germline V gene has CDR1 LGHDT and CDR2 YNNKEL (reference sequence). V lost 5 bases and J 3 bases, leaving 8 bases between the germline ends. The CDR3 covers 12 residues. The CDR3 nucleotides are TGTGCCAGCAGCTACAGTAACTACGAGCAGTACTTC. This translates into CASSYSNYEQYF.

The chain recombines TRBV21-1 with TRBJ2-7; the listed D gene, TRBD1, was not tested against the DNA. TRBV21-1 is an annotated pseudogene. This CDR3 is built from 16 residues. CDR3 loop: CASSKGTDRGRYEQYF. CDR3 DNA sequence: TGTGCCAGCAGCAAAGGAACGGACAGGGGGCGGTACGAGCAGTACTTC.

The CDR3 DNA reads as TGTGCCAGCTCACCTACAGGGGTAGGAACTGAAGCTTTCTTT. This codes for CASSPTGVGTEAFF. The chain couples TRBV18 to TRBJ1-1, with 7 bases lining up with TRBD1. V was clipped by 3 bases and J by 5 bases; unmatched bases: 6. The CDR3 is 14 residues long. Germline CDR1 reads KGHSH; CDR2 reads LQKENI. Using reference TRBV18 and TRBJ1-1 for the parts outside the CDR3, the full variable domain is NAGVMQNPRHLVRRRGQEARLRCSPMKGHSHVYWYRQLPEEGLKFMVYLQKENIIDESGMPKERFSAEFPKEGPSILRIQQVVRGDSAAYFCASSPTGVGTEAFFGQGTRLTVV.

In this sample, this clone turned up a few times. The chain employs TRBV5-1 and TRBJ1-6; 7 bases map to TRBD1. The CDR3 spans 14 residues. Germline V gene sequence: CDR1 SGHRS, CDR2 YFSETQ. V was pared by 0 bases and J by 9 bases, with 3 bases of the junction left unmatched. CDR3 amino acids: CASSLATGSSPLHF. As DNA, the CDR3 is TGCGCCAGCAGCTTGGCGACAGGGAGTTCACCCCTCCACTTT.

The chain has TRBV9 and TRBJ2-3; maybe TRBD2 (5 bases). CDR3 size: 16 residues. Germline CDR1 is SGDLS and CDR2 is YYNGEE. V was pared by 0 bases and J by 3 bases, with 14 bases between. CDR3 amino acids: CASSVGTAYGTDTQYF. The CDR3 DNA follows: TGTGCCAGCAGCGTAGGGACTGCATATGGAACAGATACGCAGTATTTT.

V usage is TRBV18 and J usage is TRBJ1-5; 8 positions match TRBD1. Germline V gene sequence: CDR1 KGHSH, CDR2 LQKENI. V lost 5 bases to trimming and J lost 6 bases; unmatched junction nucleotides: 6. The CDR3 covers 14 residues. The CDR3 bases are TGTGCCAGCTCATTATCAGGGGGCGTTCAGCCCCAGCATTTT. Translation gives CASSLSGGVQPQHF.

The chain joins TRBV7-3 to TRBJ2-3, with 10 bases that match TRBD2. Losses at the gene ends were 5 bases for V and 2 bases for J; bases not matched to a gene: 4. CDR1 is SGHTA and CDR2 is FQGTGA in the germline V gene. The CDR3 totals 15 residues. CDR3 sequence: CASSLTSGTTDTQYF. The DNA of the CDR3 is TGTGCCAGCAGCCTTACTAGCGGGACCACAGATACGCAGTATTTT.

This chain connects TRBV20-1 to TRBJ2-5, with D uncertain. In germline, CDR1 is DFQATT, CDR2 SNEGSKA (reference sequence). The V and J ends lost 1 base and 10 bases respectively, with 7 bases between them. This CDR3 is 10 amino acids long. The CDR3 bases are TGCAGTGCTAGAGGCGAGGACCAGTACTTC. Translated: CSARGEDQYF.

This chain uses TRBV19 with TRBJ1-1, with D possibly TRBD1 on 6 matching bases. The V gene's germline CDR1 is LNHDA and CDR2 SQIVND (reference sequence). This CDR3 contains 14 residues. Trimming cost V 6 bases and J 3 bases, with 14 bases left between them. The CDR3 here is CASRSPGGHTEAFF. The CDR3 DNA is TGTGCCAGTAGGTCCCCGGGGGGGCACACTGAAGCTTTCTTT.

V and J are TRBV19 and TRBJ1-2; a weak D match, TRBD1 (5 bases). The CDR3 is 15 residues long. In germline, CDR1 is LNHDA, CDR2 SQIVND (reference sequence). V gave up 1 base and J gave up 4 bases, with 13 bases separating them. CDR3 sequence: CASSIVGRTPYGYTF. The CDR3 nucleotides are TGTGCCAGTAGTATAGTAGGGAGGACACCCTATGGCTACACCTTC.

This clone appeared once. The chain links TRBV28 to TRBJ1-5; D not certain. The germline V gene encodes CDR1 MDHEN and CDR2 SYDVKM. This CDR3 is 12 amino acids long. The germline V and J ends were trimmed by 5 bases and 6 bases, with 8 bases remaining between them. The DNA for the CDR3 is TGTGCCAGCAGTCCCCCCTTTCAGCCCCAGCATTTT. The encoded protein is CASSPPFQPQHF.

This chain connects TRBV7-2 to TRBJ2-7; a possible D gene is TRBD1 (5 bases). CDR3 length: 16 residues. Deletions cut 5 bases from V and 3 bases from J, with 20 bases between. Germline values: CDR1 SGHTA, CDR2 FQGNSA. Here the CDR3 reads CASSLRQTGPFYEQYF. CDR3 DNA sequence: TGTGCCAGCAGCCTTCGACAGACCGGGCCATTCTACGAGCAGTACTTC.

The chain links TRBV9 to TRBJ1-3; tentatively, D is TRBD1 (6 bases). The CDR3 is 15 amino acids. CDR1 and CDR2 (germline): SGDLS, YYNGEE. Deletions cut 4 bases from V and 0 bases from J, with 11 bases between. Written as DNA, the CDR3 is TGTGCCAGCAGCCCAAGGGGGAACTCTGGAAACACCATATATTTT. The encoded protein is CASSPRGNSGNTIYF.

The genes are TRBV2 and TRBJ2-7; tentatively, D is TRBD1 (5 bases). The length of the CDR3 is 13 residues. CDR1 SNHLY and CDR2 FYNNEI come from the germline V gene. The V end lost 3 bases, the J end lost 3 bases, and 9 bases lay between the germline ends. The CDR3 DNA sequence: TGTGCCAGCAGTGAGGCAGGGATCTACGAGCAGTACTTC. Encoded protein: CASSEAGIYEQYF.

This sequence joins TRBV7-2 and TRBJ2-5, with 11 bases fitting TRBD2. After removal of 2 bases from V and 7 bases from J, the junction contained 6 bases not matched to a gene. Per germline, CDR1 SGHTA and CDR2 FQGNSA. The CDR3 covers 15 residues. The CDR3 region has the DNA TGTGCCAGCAGCTTACCTAGCGGGAGGAAGGGGACCCAGTACTTC. Residues: CASSLPSGRKGTQYF.

The chain combines TRBV19 with TRBJ1-2; D unclear. The CDR3 loop spans 12 amino acids. The germline V gene encodes CDR1 LNHDA and CDR2 SQIVND (reference sequence). V was cut by 3 bases and J by 4 bases, with 6 bases left in between. The CDR3 DNA reads as TGTGCCAGTAGTATGGCAGTCTATGGCTACACCTTC. Translation gives CASSMAVYGYTF.